This TCR beta chain was sequenced in a study of T cells in Graves' hyperthyroidism and ophthalmopathy. It was RNA transcripts that yielded the amplified TCR beta CDR3 regions. TCR CDR3 regions were first amplified by RT-PCR with HTBI primers. TCRdb processed the multiplex PCR reads anew with MiXCR; each CDR3 protein has one entry. This table holds over 150,000 distinct CDR3 sequences, roughly 17% found once. Germline V gene data show CDR1 as LGHNA and CDR2 as YNFKEQ. The CDR3 contains 15 residues. With 1 base clipped from V and 5 bases from J, the junction kept 5 bases outside the gene matches. Ten or more counts support this clonotype.

The V gene is TRBV4-2, the J gene TRBJ2-7, with 10 nucleotides matching TRBD2. The sample comprised blood. The clonotype was recovered from a woman aged 50 to 60 with Graves' hyperthyroidism. The CDR3 region is CASSQAGSGRNEQYF. In DNA form, the CDR3 reads TGTGCCAGCAGCCAAGCCGGTAGCGGGAGGAACGAGCAGTACTTC.